Shown below are 19 T cell receptor beta chains from a single sample sequenced in a study of blood T cell repertoires in COVID-19. Profiling relied on immunoSEQ multiplex PCR, and the TCRdb table lists in-frame clones only, not all of them. The table records about 200,000 clones, roughly four fifths of them present only once. Sequences were obtained from peripheral blood. Source of these receptors: a woman aged 40 to 50 with acute or convalescent COVID-19.

The chain links TRBV19 to TRBJ2-2; D gene uncertain. V was cut by 1 base and J by 1 base, with 4 bases left in between. The CDR3 runs to 14 residues. Germline CDR1 is LNHDA and CDR2 is SQIVND (reference sequence). The DNA for the CDR3 is TGTGCCAGTAGTATAGTCCAGAACACCGGGGAGCTGTTTTTT. Its translation is CASSIVQNTGELFF.

The chain couples TRBV6-1 to TRBJ1-5, with a weak D call TRBD1 (5 bases). Germline values: CDR1 MNHNS, CDR2 SASEGT. Trimming shortened V by 2 bases and J by 3 bases, and 8 bases separated the two germline ends. The CDR3 is made up of 14 amino acids. The CDR3 DNA follows: TGTGCCAGCAGTGAATGGGGGGACAATCAGCCCCAGCATTTT. It codes for CASSEWGDNQPQHF.

This sequence joins TRBV6-5 and TRBJ1-6, with D possibly matching TRBD1 (5 bases). The germline gives CDR1 MNHEY, CDR2 SVGAGI. Between the trimmed V and J ends, which lost 5 bases and 10 bases, there was a span of 18 bases. The CDR3 has 15 amino acids. The CDR3 protein is CASSRAGKGISPLHF. In DNA form, the CDR3 reads TGTGCCAGCAGTAGGGCAGGCAAGGGGATATCACCCCTCCACTTT.

J is TRBJ2-5 and V is TRBV19; D perhaps matches TRBD2 (6 bases). Per germline, CDR1 LNHDA and CDR2 SQIVND (reference sequence). The CDR3 length is 14 residues. V lost 8 bases and J 2 bases, leaving 15 bases between the germline ends. In nucleotides, the CDR3 is TGTGCCAGTGGGGGACTCCTAGGACAAGAGACCCAGTACTTC. Protein sequence: CASGGLLGQETQYF.

The genes are TRBV19 and TRBJ2-5; a possible D gene is TRBD1 (6 bases). This CDR3 has 16 residues. The germline V and J ends were trimmed by 3 bases and 4 bases, with 18 bases remaining between them. The germline CDR1 and CDR2 sequences are LNHDA and SQIVND (reference sequence). The CDR3 is CASSIIGLGGLETQYF. The CDR3, as DNA: TGTGCCAGTAGTATCATTGGGTTAGGGGGTCTAGAGACCCAGTACTTC. Combining the CDR3 with reference TRBV19 and TRBJ2-5 gives the whole variable domain DGGITQSPKYLFRKEGQNVTLSCEQNLNHDAMYWYRQDPGQGLRLIYYSQIVNDFQKGDIAEGYSVSREKKESFPLTVTSAQKNPTAFYLCASSIIGLGGLETQYFGPGTRLLVL.

J is TRBJ2-7 and V is TRBV2, with TRBD1 as a possible D gene (6 bases). V lost 6 bases and J 3 bases, leaving 12 bases between the germline ends. This CDR3 is 13 amino acids long. Germline V gives CDR1 SNHLY, CDR2 FYNNEI. This CDR3 reads CASRITGSYEQYF. The CDR3 nucleotides read TGTGCCAGCAGGATTACAGGGAGCTACGAGCAGTACTTC.

J is TRBJ2-1 and V is TRBV7-8, with D perhaps TRBD2 (5 bases). CDR1 and CDR2 (germline): SGHVS, FQNEAQ. The CDR3 sequence is 15 residues long. Trimming pared 7 bases from V and 0 bases from J, leaving 13 bases between. The CDR3 is CASTLSDSSYNEQFF. For the CDR3, the DNA is TGTGCCAGCACCCTTAGCGATAGCTCCTACAATGAGCAGTTCTTC.

The chain is built from TRBV7-9 and TRBJ2-1, with D possibly TRBD1 on 5 matching bases. The CDR3 runs to 12 residues. Germline assignment: CDR1 SEHNR and CDR2 FQNEAQ (reference sequence). Trimming removed 6 bases at V and 8 bases at J, with 11 bases between. CDR3 in DNA: TGTGCCAGCAGGACAGCGTGGGATGAGCAGTTCTTC. Translated: CASRTAWDEQFF.

The chain is built from TRBV9 and TRBJ2-2; 11 bases line up with TRBD2. The CDR3 totals 17 residues. V lost 6 bases and J lost 5; bases outside the gene matches: 12. The germline V gene encodes CDR1 SGDLS and CDR2 YYNGEE. CDR3 in DNA: TGTGCCAGCACTCCCCTCCCGGGACTAGCGGCAACCGGGGAGCTGTTTTTT. Its translation is CASTPLPGLAATGELFF.

V is TRBV9 and J is TRBJ1-2, with D perhaps matching TRBD1 (5 bases). CDR3 length: 14 residues. V was trimmed by 3 bases and J by 2 bases, leaving 11 bases between them. Per the germline V gene, CDR1 is SGDLS and CDR2 is YYNGEE. The CDR3 here is CASSEGAPNYGYTF. The CDR3 DNA sequence: TGTGCCAGCAGCGAAGGGGCGCCGAACTATGGCTACACCTTC.

This clone has just one count. The chain combines TRBV30 with TRBJ1-5, with TRBD1 as a possible D gene (5 bases). The germline V gene has CDR1 GTSNPN and CDR2 SVGIG (reference sequence). V shed 4 bases and J shed 4 bases, with 14 bases lying between them. The CDR3 length is 14 residues. Written as DNA, the CDR3 is TGTGCCTGGAACGGGGCAGGGAGGAATCAGCCCCAGCATTTT. Protein product: CAWNGAGRNQPQHF.

The chain joins TRBV6-5 to TRBJ1-4, with D uncertain. This CDR3 comprises 16 residues. Trimming took off 3 bases at V and 4 bases at J, with 15 bases between the two ends. The germline gives CDR1 MNHEY, CDR2 SVGAGI. Here the CDR3 DNA reads TGTGCCAGCAGTTATAGATCCGGGTTTAATAATGAAAAACTGTTTTTT. It specifies CASSYRSGFNNEKLFF.

V gene TRBV7-2 combines with J gene TRBJ1-6; D not resolved. The length of the CDR3 is 16 residues. Germline V CDR1 and CDR2: SGHTA, FQGNSA. V lost 6 bases and J 9 bases, leaving 21 bases between the germline ends. The CDR3 DNA sequence: TGTGCCAGCAGTCCAGACCCCCACAGCCGACCTTCACCCCTCCACTTT. Its protein is CASSPDPHSRPSPLHF.

Points on this clone: Other DNA sequences in the sample encode the same CDR3. The J gene is TRBJ1-5, the V gene TRBV30; D is unclear. This CDR3 has 14 residues. V was shortened by 0 bases and J by 0 bases, with 6 bases between the two germline ends. In germline, CDR1 is GTSNPN, CDR2 SVGIG (reference sequence). The CDR3 sequence: CAWSVGSSNQPQHF. CDR3 nucleotide sequence: TGTGCCTGGAGTGTGGGGAGTAGCAATCAGCCCCAGCATTTT.

The chain employs TRBV5-1 and TRBJ2-3; D gene uncertain. Germline-derived CDR1 and CDR2 are SGHRS and YFSETQ. Trimming pared 5 bases from V and 1 base from J, leaving 5 bases between. This CDR3 is built from 12 residues. The CDR3 nucleotides read TGCGCCAGCAGGGAGCGCACAGATACGCAGTATTTT. Protein: CASRERTDTQYF. Full variable domain (outside the CDR3, taken from reference TRBV5-1 and TRBJ2-3): KAGVTQTPRYLIKTRGQQVTLSCSPISGHRSVSWYQQTPGQGLQFLFEYFSETQRNKGNFPGRFSGRQFSNSRSEMNVSTLELGDSALYLCASRERTDTQYFGPGTRLTVL.

The chain joins TRBV4-3 to TRBJ2-6, with TRBD1 identical over 7 bases. The germline CDR1 and CDR2 sequences are LGHNA and YSLEER. The CDR3 extends over 17 amino acids. Germline trimming cut 3 bases from V and 1 base from J; bases unmatched to any gene: 6. The CDR3 loop is CASSQGQPISGANVLTF. The CDR3 bases are TGCGCCAGCAGCCAGGGACAGCCTATTTCTGGGGCCAACGTCCTGACTTTC.

J is TRBJ2-7 and V is TRBV9, with D perhaps matching TRBD2 (5 bases). Germline CDR1 SGDLS, CDR2 YYNGEE. Trimming left V 3 bases short and J 5 bases short, with 18 bases between. The CDR3 covers 15 residues. The CDR3 nucleotides are TGTGCCAGCAGCGCAGGAGCGGTCCGCGGTGACGAGCAGTACTTC. Its translation is CASSAGAVRGDEQYF.

This rearrangement joins TRBV29-1 to TRBJ2-2; D possibly corresponds to TRBD2 (5 bases). The CDR3 is made up of 16 amino acids. Per the germline V gene, CDR1 is SQVTM and CDR2 is ANQGSEA. V gave up 0 bases and J gave up 4 bases, with 15 bases separating them. The CDR3 sequence is CSVEDSSGLSTGELFF. The CDR3, as DNA: TGCAGCGTTGAAGATTCCAGCGGTCTATCCACCGGGGAGCTGTTTTTT.

This clone has just a few counts. CDR3 loop: CASSPVRGQGITDTQYF. CDR3 nucleotide sequence: TGCGCCAGCAGCCCCGTTCGGGGACAGGGGATCACAGATACGCAGTATTTT. The rearrangement uses TRBV4-1 and TRBJ2-3; 10 bases line up with TRBD1. The V and J ends lost 4 bases and 2 bases, in that order; junction bases with no gene match: 9. The CDR3 length is 17 residues. CDR1 is MGHRA and CDR2 is YSYEKL in the germline V gene.